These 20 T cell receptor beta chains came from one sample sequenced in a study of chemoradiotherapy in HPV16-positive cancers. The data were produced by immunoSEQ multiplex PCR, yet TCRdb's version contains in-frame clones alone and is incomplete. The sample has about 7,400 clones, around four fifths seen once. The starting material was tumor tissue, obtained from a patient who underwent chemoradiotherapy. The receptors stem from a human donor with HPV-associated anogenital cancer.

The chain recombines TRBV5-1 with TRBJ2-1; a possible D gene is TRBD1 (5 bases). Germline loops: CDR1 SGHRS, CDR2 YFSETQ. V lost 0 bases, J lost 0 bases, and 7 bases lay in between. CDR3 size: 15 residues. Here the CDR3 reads CASSLAGYSYNEQFF. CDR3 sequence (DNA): TGCGCCAGCAGCTTGGCAGGGTACTCCTACAATGAGCAGTTCTTC.

The CDR3 is CASRLDSFYGYTF. As DNA, the CDR3 is TGCGCCAGCAGGCTGGACAGTTTCTATGGCTACACCTTC. The chain uses TRBV5-1 and TRBJ1-2; weak D call: TRBD1 (6 bases). CDR1 is SGHRS and CDR2 is YFSETQ in the germline V gene. The CDR3 spans 13 residues. Between the trimmed V and J ends, which lost 5 bases and 4 bases, there was a span of 12 bases.

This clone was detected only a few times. CDR3 protein: CASSFQTGGTEAFF. Written as DNA, the CDR3 is TGTGCCAGCAGCTTTCAGACAGGGGGGACTGAAGCTTTCTTT. The chain combines TRBV28 with TRBJ1-1, with TRBD1 matching 9 bases. Germline-derived CDR1 and CDR2 are MDHEN and SYDVKM. CDR3 length: 14 residues. V dropped 6 bases and J dropped 5; count of bases not matched to a gene: 7.

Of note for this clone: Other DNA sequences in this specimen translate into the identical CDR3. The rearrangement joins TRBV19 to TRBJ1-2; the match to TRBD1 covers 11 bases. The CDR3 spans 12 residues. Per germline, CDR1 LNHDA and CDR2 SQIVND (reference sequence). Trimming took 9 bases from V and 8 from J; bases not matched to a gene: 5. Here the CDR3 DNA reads TGTGCCAGCAGGACAGGGGGCGCGGGCTACACCTTC. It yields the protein CASRTGGAGYTF.

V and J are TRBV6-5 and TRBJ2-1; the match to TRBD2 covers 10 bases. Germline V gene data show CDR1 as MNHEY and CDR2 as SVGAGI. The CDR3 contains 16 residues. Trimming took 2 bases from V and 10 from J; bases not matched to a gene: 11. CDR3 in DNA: TGTGCCAGCAGTTACCAGGTACTAGCGGGGTCGGGAGAGCAGTTCTTC. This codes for CASSYQVLAGSGEQFF.

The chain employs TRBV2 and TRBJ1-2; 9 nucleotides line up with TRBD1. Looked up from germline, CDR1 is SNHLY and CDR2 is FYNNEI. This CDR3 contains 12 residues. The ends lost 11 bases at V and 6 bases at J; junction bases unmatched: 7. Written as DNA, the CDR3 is TGTGCCGGGGAGGGACAGGGCGATGGCTACACCTTC. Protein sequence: CAGEGQGDGYTF. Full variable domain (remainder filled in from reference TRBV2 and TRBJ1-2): EPEVTQTPSHQVTQMGQEVILRCVPISNHLYFYWYRQILGQKVEFLVSFYNNEISEKSEIFDDQFSVERPDGSNFTLKIRSTKLEDSAMYFCAGEGQGDGYTFGSGTRLTVV.

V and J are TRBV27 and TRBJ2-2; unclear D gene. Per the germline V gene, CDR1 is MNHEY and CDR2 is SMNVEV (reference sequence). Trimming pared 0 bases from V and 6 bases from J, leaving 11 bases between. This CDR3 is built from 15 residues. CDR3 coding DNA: TGTGCCAGCAGTTTATCCCCCGGGTTTCCCGGGGAGCTGTTTTTT. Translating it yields CASSLSPGFPGELFF.

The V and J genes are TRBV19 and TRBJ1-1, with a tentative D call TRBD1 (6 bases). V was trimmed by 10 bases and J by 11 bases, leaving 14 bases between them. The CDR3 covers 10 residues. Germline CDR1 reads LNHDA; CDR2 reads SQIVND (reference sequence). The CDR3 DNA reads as TGTGCCACCAAGGGGGATCGGGCTTTCTTT. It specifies CATKGDRAFF.

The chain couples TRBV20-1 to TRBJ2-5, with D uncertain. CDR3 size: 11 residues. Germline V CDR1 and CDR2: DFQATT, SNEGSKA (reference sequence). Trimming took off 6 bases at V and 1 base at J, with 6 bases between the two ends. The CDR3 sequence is CSAFSQETQYF. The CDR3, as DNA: TGCAGTGCCTTTAGCCAAGAGACCCAGTACTTC.

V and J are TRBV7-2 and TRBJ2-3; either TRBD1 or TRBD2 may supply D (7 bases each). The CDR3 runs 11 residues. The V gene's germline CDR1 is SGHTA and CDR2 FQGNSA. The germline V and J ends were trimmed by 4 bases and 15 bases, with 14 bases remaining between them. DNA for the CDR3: TGTGCCAGCAGCTCAGGGGGACTATTCTATTTT. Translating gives CASSSGGLFYF.

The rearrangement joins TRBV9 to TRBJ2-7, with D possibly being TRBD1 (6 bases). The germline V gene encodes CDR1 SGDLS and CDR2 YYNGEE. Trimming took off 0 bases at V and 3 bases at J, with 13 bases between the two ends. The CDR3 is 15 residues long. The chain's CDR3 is CASSVAGQAIYEQYF. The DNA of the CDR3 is TGTGCCAGCAGCGTAGCGGGACAAGCTATCTACGAGCAGTACTTC.

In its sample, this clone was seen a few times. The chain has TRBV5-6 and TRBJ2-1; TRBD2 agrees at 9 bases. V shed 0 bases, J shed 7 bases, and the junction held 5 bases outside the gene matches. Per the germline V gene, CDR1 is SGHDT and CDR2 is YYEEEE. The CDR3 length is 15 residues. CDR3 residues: CASSLERGDGNEQFF. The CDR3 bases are TGTGCCAGCAGCTTGGAGCGGGGGGACGGTAATGAGCAGTTCTTC.

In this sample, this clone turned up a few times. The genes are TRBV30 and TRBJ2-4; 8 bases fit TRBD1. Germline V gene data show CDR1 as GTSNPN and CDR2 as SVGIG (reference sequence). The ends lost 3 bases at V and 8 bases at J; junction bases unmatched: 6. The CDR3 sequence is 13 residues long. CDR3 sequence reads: CAWSADRGDIQYF. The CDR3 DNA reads TGTGCCTGGAGCGCCGACAGGGGAGACATTCAGTACTTC.

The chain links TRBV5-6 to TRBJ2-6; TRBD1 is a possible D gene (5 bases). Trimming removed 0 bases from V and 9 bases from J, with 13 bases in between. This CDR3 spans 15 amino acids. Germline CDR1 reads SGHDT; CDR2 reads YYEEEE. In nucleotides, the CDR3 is TGTGCCAGCAGCTTGGTAACGGACACCTACAACGTCCTGACTTTC. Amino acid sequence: CASSLVTDTYNVLTF.

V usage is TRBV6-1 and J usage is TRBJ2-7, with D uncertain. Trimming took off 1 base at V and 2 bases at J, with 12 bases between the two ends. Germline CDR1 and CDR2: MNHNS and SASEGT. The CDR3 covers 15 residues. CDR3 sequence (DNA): TGTGCCAGCAGTGAAGAAGGCGGTGGACCCTACGAGCAGTACTTC. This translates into CASSEEGGGPYEQYF.

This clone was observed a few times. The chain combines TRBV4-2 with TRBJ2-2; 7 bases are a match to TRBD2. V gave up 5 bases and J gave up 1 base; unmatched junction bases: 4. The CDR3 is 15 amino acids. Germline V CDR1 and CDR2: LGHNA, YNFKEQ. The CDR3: CASSETSRNTGELFF. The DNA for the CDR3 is TGTGCCAGCAGCGAGACTAGCAGGAACACCGGGGAGCTGTTTTTT.

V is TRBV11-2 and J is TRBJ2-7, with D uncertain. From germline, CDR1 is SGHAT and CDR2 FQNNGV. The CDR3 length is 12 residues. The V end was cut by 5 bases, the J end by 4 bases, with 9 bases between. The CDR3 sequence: CASSRSYYEQYF. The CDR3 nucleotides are TGTGCCAGCAGCCGATCCTATTACGAGCAGTACTTC.

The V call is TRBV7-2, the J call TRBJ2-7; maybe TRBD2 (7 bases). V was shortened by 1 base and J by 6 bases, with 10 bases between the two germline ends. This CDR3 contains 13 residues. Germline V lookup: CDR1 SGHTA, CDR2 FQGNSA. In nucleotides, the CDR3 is TGTGCCAGCAGCTTAGTGGGGGGGCGCGAGCAGTACTTC. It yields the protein CASSLVGGREQYF.

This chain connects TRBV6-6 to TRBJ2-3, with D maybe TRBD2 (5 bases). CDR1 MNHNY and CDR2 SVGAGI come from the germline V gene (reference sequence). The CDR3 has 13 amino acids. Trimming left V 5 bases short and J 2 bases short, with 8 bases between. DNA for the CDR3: TGTGCCAGCAGTGACGGGAACACAGATACGCAGTATTTT. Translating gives CASSDGNTDTQYF.

CDR3 protein: CASSSTGEGNTIYF. The CDR3 nucleotides read TGTGCCAGCAGTTCAACAGGGGAGGGAAACACCATATATTTT. V and J are TRBV28 and TRBJ1-3, with 7 bases lining up with TRBD1. V was clipped by 4 bases and J by 4 bases; unmatched bases: 4. CDR3 size: 14 residues. Germline CDR1 is MDHEN and CDR2 is SYDVKM.